One sample yielded the 32 T cell receptor beta chains listed below, sequenced in a study of blood T cell repertoires in COVID-19. Some clones are missing from TCRdb's copy, which holds only in-frame ones; the method was immunoSEQ multiplex PCR. The sample lists 250,000 to 400,000 clones, about 87% occurring once. Specimen: PBMCs or T cells enriched from blood (not recorded which). These TCRs come from a young woman who had recovered from COVID-19.

In DNA, the CDR3 is TGTGCCAGCAGCCCACTCGGGACTAGCGGCAATGAGCAGTTCTTC. This sequence encodes CASSPLGTSGNEQFF. The V and J genes are TRBV27 and TRBJ2-1; 11 bases are a match to TRBD2. Germline V gene lookup returns CDR1 MNHEY and CDR2 SMNVEV (reference sequence). V was clipped by 6 bases and J by 6 bases; unmatched bases: 7. The CDR3 loop spans 15 amino acids.

The chain recombines TRBV10-3 with TRBJ2-1; 13 bases align to TRBD2. Germline loops: CDR1 ENHRY, CDR2 SYGVKD. V lost 11 bases and J lost 9; bases outside the gene matches: 7. This CDR3 has 13 amino acids. The CDR3 is CALGTSGVSEQFF. DNA of the CDR3: TGTGCCCTGGGGACTAGCGGGGTTAGTGAGCAGTTCTTC.

This chain joins TRBV2 and TRBJ1-1; TRBD1 is a possible D gene (6 bases). Germline V CDR1 and CDR2: SNHLY, FYNNEI. Deletions cut 7 bases from V and 2 bases from J, with 17 bases between. This CDR3 comprises 15 residues. The CDR3 DNA follows: TGTGCCAGCACCCGGGACACCGCATCAAACACTGAAGCTTTCTTT. Translating it yields CASTRDTASNTEAFF.

This sequence joins TRBV2 and TRBJ2-3, with TRBD1 identical over 7 bases. J gave up 0 bases and V 4 bases, and 1 base lay outside the gene matches. The CDR3 covers 14 residues. Germline V gives CDR1 SNHLY, CDR2 FYNNEI. Written as DNA, the CDR3 is TGTGCCAGCAGTGGGGACAGTAGCACAGATACGCAGTATTTT. Its translation is CASSGDSSTDTQYF.

The V call is TRBV9, the J call TRBJ1-5; 9 bases are shared with TRBD1. V shed 4 bases and J 1 base; nucleotides not matched to a gene: 3. Germline CDR1 and CDR2: SGDLS and YYNGEE. The CDR3 has 15 residues. CDR3 protein: CASSRQGESNQPQHF. The CDR3 nucleotides are TGTGCCAGCAGCCGACAGGGGGAGAGCAATCAGCCCCAGCATTTT. The variable domain in full, with the rest retrieved from reference TRBV9 and TRBJ1-5, is DSGVTQTPKHLITATGQRVTLRCSPRSGDLSVYWYQQSLDQGLQFLIQYYNGEERAKGNILERFSAQQFPDLHSELNLSSLELGDSALYFCASSRQGESNQPQHFGDGTRLSIL.

In the case of this clone: One end of the junction varies from germline; a read error may be responsible. V usage is TRBV7-2 and J usage is TRBJ2-1, with 7 bases that match TRBD1. Germline V gene data show CDR1 as SGHTA and CDR2 as FQGNSA. The CDR3 is 13 residues long. CDR3 sequence: CASSLAKQGVWVF. CDR3 in DNA: TGTGCCAGCAGCTTAGCGAAGCAGGGGGTCTGGGTCTTC.

The rearrangement uses TRBV5-6 and TRBJ2-2; D is possibly TRBD1 (5 bases). The CDR3 is 15 amino acids. Looked up from germline, CDR1 is SGHDT and CDR2 is YYEEEE. Between the trimmed V and J ends, which lost 2 bases and 3 bases, there was a span of 11 bases. The CDR3 DNA is TGTGCCAGCAGCTTCGCAGGGCAAGACACCGGGGAGCTGTTTTTT. Translating it yields CASSFAGQDTGELFF.

V gene TRBV3-1 (or the pseudogene TRBV3-2) combines with J gene TRBJ1-6, with TRBD1 identical over 10 bases. The CDR3 covers 15 residues. V was pared by 3 bases and J by 8 bases, with 4 bases of the junction left unmatched. The germline gives CDR1 LGHDT, CDR2 YNNKEL (reference sequence). DNA of the CDR3: TGTGCCAGCAGCCAGACAGGGGGCTCGGATTCACCCCTCCACTTT. As protein: CASSQTGGSDSPLHF.

The chain uses TRBV6-5 and TRBJ2-2; possible D gene TRBD1, 6 bases. This CDR3 is built from 14 residues. The germline V gene encodes CDR1 MNHEY and CDR2 SVGAGI. V gave up 4 bases and J gave up 3 bases, with 9 bases separating them. The DNA for the CDR3 is TGTGCCAGCAGTTGGGCAGGGGACACCGGGGAGCTGTTTTTT. Translating it yields CASSWAGDTGELFF.

V and J are TRBV5-4 and TRBJ1-2, with 7 bases matching TRBD1. Per germline, CDR1 SGHNT and CDR2 YYREEE (reference sequence). The CDR3 is made up of 15 amino acids. J gave up 6 bases and V 5 bases, and 13 bases lay outside the gene matches. CDR3 DNA sequence: TGTGCCAGCAGTCGTGTTGGGGACAGCGCCGATGGCTACACCTTC. It codes for CASSRVGDSADGYTF.

In nucleotides, the CDR3 is TGTGCCAGCAGTACCCACAGGGCGGACGGCTACACCTTC. This translates into CASSTHRADGYTF. The chain is built from TRBV6-5 and TRBJ1-2; perhaps TRBD1 as D (6 bases). Per germline, CDR1 MNHEY and CDR2 SVGAGI. Between the trimmed V and J ends, which lost 5 bases and 8 bases, there was a span of 15 bases. This CDR3 region has 13 residues.

V usage is TRBV28 and J usage is TRBJ2-4, with D perhaps TRBD2 (5 bases). This CDR3 spans 14 amino acids. Germline V gene lookup returns CDR1 MDHEN and CDR2 SYDVKM. V was cut by 6 bases and J by 7 bases, with 16 bases left in between. This CDR3 is CASRVSPLGNIQYF. The CDR3 DNA reads TGTGCCAGCAGGGTATCCCCACTAGGGAACATTCAGTACTTC.

The chain uses TRBV5-6 and TRBJ2-3; D remains ambiguous. Germline CDR1 SGHDT, CDR2 YYEEEE. Trimming shortened V by 3 bases and J by 0 bases, and 11 bases separated the two germline ends. CDR3 length: 15 amino acids. CDR3 in amino acids: CASSSDPTSTDTQYF. The CDR3 DNA is TGTGCCAGCAGCTCCGATCCGACTAGCACAGATACGCAGTATTTT.

The chain links TRBV1 to TRBJ2-3; the table's D call, TRBD1, has no DNA check behind it. TRBV1 corresponds to a pseudogene. This CDR3 is built from 19 residues. Written as DNA, the CDR3 is TGCACCAGCAGCCAAGTTATACTACCGCAGGGGGCGCGAGGAGATACGCAGTATTTT. As protein: CTSSQVILPQGARGDTQYF.

The rearrangement uses TRBV6-5 and TRBJ1-5; 9 bases agree with TRBD1. V trimming: 4 bases; J trimming: 5 bases; junction bases outside the gene matches: 0. This CDR3 comprises 13 residues. Looked up from germline, CDR1 is MNHEY and CDR2 is SVGAGI. CDR3 DNA: TGTGCCAGCAGTTGGACAGGGGATCAGCCCCAGCATTTT. Encoded protein: CASSWTGDQPQHF.

The sample holds one count of this clone. The J gene is TRBJ1-1, the V gene TRBV9; D gene unclear. Trimming removed 2 bases at V and 0 bases at J, with 11 bases between. There are 15 residues in the CDR3. Germline loops: CDR1 SGDLS, CDR2 YYNGEE. The CDR3 is CASSVSPALNTEAFF. CDR3 coding DNA: TGTGCCAGCAGCGTTAGCCCGGCGTTGAACACTGAAGCTTTCTTT.

The V call is TRBV28, the J call TRBJ1-2; the match to TRBD1 covers 7 bases. CDR3 size: 16 residues. CDR1 is MDHEN and CDR2 is SYDVKM in the germline V gene. The V segment lost 2 bases and the J segment 2 bases; nucleotides outside the gene matches: 8. CDR3 amino acids: CASSLEGARHNYGYTF. In DNA form, the CDR3 reads TGTGCCAGCAGTTTAGAGGGGGCGCGACACAACTATGGCTACACCTTC.

This clone appeared a single time. CDR3 DNA sequence: TGTGCCAGCAAACCGGAGCCCCTCTACAATGAGCAGTTCTTC. Its protein is CASKPEPLYNEQFF. The genes are TRBV6-4 and TRBJ2-1; D is undetermined. This CDR3 has 14 residues. Germline V CDR1 and CDR2: MRHNA, SNTAGT. V gave up 7 bases and J gave up 3 bases, with 13 bases separating them.

V is TRBV5-5 and J is TRBJ1-1; possible D gene TRBD1, 6 bases. CDR1 and CDR2 (germline): SGHKS, YYEKEE (reference sequence). This CDR3 has 15 residues. Trimming shortened V by 4 bases and J by 2 bases, and 15 bases separated the two germline ends. CDR3 nucleotides: TGTGCCAGCAGCACAGGGTGGGAAGGTAACACTGAAGCTTTCTTT. Translated, it gives CASSTGWEGNTEAFF.

The chain links TRBV20-1 to TRBJ1-5, with 10 bases matching TRBD1. With V trimmed by 3 bases and J by 4 bases, 3 bases remained unmatched. Germline V CDR1 and CDR2: DFQATT, SNEGSKA (reference sequence). This CDR3 has 14 residues. This CDR3 reads CSASMGQGNQPQHF. The DNA for the CDR3 is TGCAGTGCTAGTATGGGACAGGGGAATCAGCCCCAGCATTTT.

The chain employs TRBV6-6 and TRBJ2-7, with 9 bases fitting TRBD1. Germline CDR1 is MNHNY and CDR2 is SVGAGI (reference sequence). The CDR3 consists of 16 residues. V was pared by 6 bases and J by 6 bases, with 15 bases of the junction left unmatched. In DNA, the CDR3 is TGTGCCAGCAGCTCGACCTGGGGGACAGGGTTGGCCGAGCAGTACTTC. Its protein is CASSSTWGTGLAEQYF.

This sequence joins TRBV4-1 and TRBJ2-7; D possibly corresponds to TRBD1 (6 bases). The CDR3 contains 15 residues. Germline-derived CDR1 and CDR2 are MGHRA and YSYEKL. Deletions cut 1 base from V and 3 bases from J, with 13 bases between. The CDR3 protein is CASSQGTAQFYEQYF. As DNA, the CDR3 is TGCGCCAGCAGCCAAGGGACAGCTCAATTCTACGAGCAGTACTTC.

V is TRBV7-8 and J is TRBJ1-2, with no clear D. The CDR3 has 12 residues. V gave up 5 bases and J gave up 6 bases, with 10 bases separating them. The germline gives CDR1 SGHVS, CDR2 FQNEAQ. This chain's CDR3 is CASSHTTDGYTF. The CDR3 region has the DNA TGTGCCAGCAGCCACACGACTGATGGCTACACCTTC.

In its sample, this clone was seen once. The V gene is TRBV19, the J gene TRBJ1-5, with TRBD1 identical over 9 bases. The V segment lost 5 bases and the J segment 6 bases; nucleotides outside the gene matches: 11. From germline, CDR1 is LNHDA and CDR2 SQIVND (reference sequence). The CDR3 is 16 residues long. The CDR3 region has the DNA TGTGCCAGTAGTGGATGGGACAGGGAACCCGGTCAGCCCCAGCATTTT. Protein product: CASSGWDREPGQPQHF.

V is TRBV5-4 and J is TRBJ2-7; D is possibly TRBD1 (5 bases). The CDR3 runs 14 residues. The V end was cut by 3 bases, the J end by 0 bases, with 10 bases between. Germline CDR1 SGHNT, CDR2 YYREEE (reference sequence). The CDR3 sequence is CASSSGLDSYEQYF. The CDR3 bases are TGTGCCAGCAGCTCAGGGCTAGACTCCTACGAGCAGTACTTC.

V gene TRBV4-1 combines with J gene TRBJ2-7; 7 bases line up with TRBD1. V lost 5 bases to trimming and J lost 0 bases; unmatched junction nucleotides: 7. Germline V CDR1 and CDR2: MGHRA, YSYEKL. This CDR3 region has 15 residues. As DNA, the CDR3 is TGCGCCAGCAGCAAGTACAGGGGCTCCTCCTACGAGCAGTACTTC. It specifies CASSKYRGSSYEQYF.

The chain uses TRBV15 and TRBJ2-6; no reliable D call. V was shortened by 2 bases and J by 2 bases, with 7 bases between the two germline ends. In germline, CDR1 is LNHNV, CDR2 YYDKDF (reference sequence). The CDR3 runs to 15 residues. This chain's CDR3 is CATSRSRAGANVLTF. The CDR3 bases are TGTGCCACCAGCAGATCCCGCGCTGGGGCCAACGTCCTGACTTTC.

The chain joins TRBV9 to TRBJ1-2; the match to TRBD1 covers 9 bases. This CDR3 contains 15 residues. The ends lost 0 bases at V and 6 bases at J; junction bases unmatched: 6. In germline, CDR1 is SGDLS, CDR2 YYNGEE. The DNA for the CDR3 is TGTGCCAGCAGCGTAGCTTGGGGGACAGGGCATGGCTACACCTTC. Residues: CASSVAWGTGHGYTF.

V is TRBV5-1 and J is TRBJ2-6, with TRBD1 matching 7 bases. Trimming cost V 1 base and J 2 bases; bases outside gene matches: 6. Germline V gene sequence: CDR1 SGHRS, CDR2 YFSETQ. This CDR3 comprises 17 residues. CDR3 bases: TGCGCCAGCAGCTTGACAGGGGTCTCTCCTGGGGCCAACGTCCTGACTTTC. Encoded protein: CASSLTGVSPGANVLTF. The entire variable domain, with the rest obtained from reference TRBV5-1 and TRBJ2-6, is as follows: KAGVTQTPRYLIKTRGQQVTLSCSPISGHRSVSWYQQTPGQGLQFLFEYFSETQRNKGNFPGRFSGRQFSNSRSEMNVSTLELGDSALYLCASSLTGVSPGANVLTFGAGSRLTVL.

The chain links TRBV5-6 to TRBJ2-3, with 8 bases lining up with TRBD1. The CDR3 runs to 15 residues. V lost 0 bases, J lost 4 bases, and 4 bases stayed unmatched. The germline V gene encodes CDR1 SGHDT and CDR2 YYEEEE. The CDR3 nucleotides read TGTGCCAGCAGCTTGGCAGGGGGCGCATCAGATACGCAGTATTTT. Encoded protein: CASSLAGGASDTQYF. Drawing the rest from reference TRBV5-6 and TRBJ2-3, the complete variable domain is DAGVTQSPTHLIKTRGQQVTLRCSPKSGHDTVSWYQQALGQGPQFIFQYYEEEERQRGNFPDRFSGHQFPNYSSELNVNALLLGDSALYLCASSLAGGASDTQYFGPGTRLTVL.

This clone was counted once. V and J are TRBV11-3 and TRBJ1-1, with D possibly matching TRBD1 (6 bases). CDR1 is SGHNT and CDR2 is YENEEA in the germline V gene. This CDR3 has 14 amino acids. The V gene lost 5 bases and the J gene lost 0 bases, with 10 bases spanning the gap. CDR3 region: CASSERGLNTEAFF. The CDR3 nucleotides read TGTGCCAGCAGCGAGAGGGGGTTGAACACTGAAGCTTTCTTT.

The chain carries TRBV7-9 and TRBJ2-3; 12 positions match TRBD1. Looked up from germline, CDR1 is SEHNR and CDR2 is FQNEAQ (reference sequence). The CDR3 sequence is 19 residues long. Trimming took 5 bases from V and 4 from J; bases not matched to a gene: 16. In nucleotides, the CDR3 is TGTGCCAGCAGCCCCCTCGGGGCACCGGGACAGGGGGCGGCAGATACGCAGTATTTT. Translated: CASSPLGAPGQGAADTQYF.